One and the same sample provided the 9 T cell receptor beta chains below, sequenced in a study of T cell responses to AZD1222 COVID-19 vaccine. The method was immunoSEQ multiplex PCR; TCRdb's version includes in-frame clones alone and lacks a portion of them. The table shows about 210,000 clones, with around 94% occurring only once. The sample in question was peripheral blood, obtained 28 days after the second dose of the MenACWY control vaccine. These receptors were collected from an adult who received the MenACWY meningococcal vaccine as a control.

The chain joins TRBV19 to TRBJ2-1, with D hard to call. Germline V gene lookup returns CDR1 LNHDA and CDR2 SQIVND (reference sequence). The CDR3 extends over 17 amino acids. V was cut by 0 bases and J by 2 bases, with 14 bases left in between. In nucleotides, the CDR3 is TGTGCCAGTAGTATAGAATCCCCCGGTGTACCCTACAATGAGCAGTTCTTC. This gives the protein CASSIESPGVPYNEQFF.

This rearrangement joins TRBV28 to TRBJ1-2, with TRBD1 as a possible D gene (5 bases). Germline V CDR1 and CDR2: MDHEN, SYDVKM. The CDR3 runs 14 residues. The V end lost 5 bases, the J end lost 2 bases, and 12 bases lay between the germline ends. As DNA, the CDR3 is TGTGCCAGCAGTCGCGACCGGGACAACTATGGCTACACCTTC. It codes for CASSRDRDNYGYTF.

The V gene is TRBV10-1, the J gene TRBJ1-1; 11 bases are a match to TRBD1. Per germline, CDR1 WNHNN and CDR2 SYGVQD (reference sequence). This CDR3 has 14 amino acids. Trimming took 6 bases from V and 4 from J; bases not matched to a gene: 4. As DNA, the CDR3 is TGCGCCAGCAGGCCGGACAGGGGGCCCACTGAAGCTTTCTTT. This translates into CASRPDRGPTEAFF.

The chain is built from TRBV4-1 and TRBJ2-3; 11 bases fit TRBD1. CDR3 length: 17 amino acids. The V and J ends lost 6 bases and 5 bases, in that order; junction bases with no gene match: 13. The germline CDR1 and CDR2 sequences are MGHRA and YSYEKL. The CDR3: CASSNIPGQGVEDTQYF. CDR3 bases: TGCGCCAGCAGTAACATCCCGGGACAGGGGGTGGAAGATACGCAGTATTTT.

This chain uses TRBV7-3 with TRBJ2-3, with 10 bases lining up with TRBD2. V shed 4 bases and J 2 bases; nucleotides not matched to a gene: 3. The CDR3 loop spans 15 amino acids. Germline CDR1 and CDR2: SGHTA and FQGTGA. The DNA for the CDR3 is TGTGCCAGCAGCTCTAGCGGGGGAAACACAGATACGCAGTATTTT. It yields the protein CASSSSGGNTDTQYF. Drawing the rest from reference TRBV7-3 and TRBJ2-3, the complete variable domain is GAGVSQTPSNKVTEKGKYVELRCDPISGHTALYWYRQSLGQGPEFLIYFQGTGAADDSGLPNDRFFAVRPEGSVSTLKIQRTERGDSAVYLCASSSSGGNTDTQYFGPGTRLTVL.

The rearrangement joins TRBV5-4 to TRBJ1-5, with TRBD1 matching 7 bases. This CDR3 comprises 14 residues. The germline V gene has CDR1 SGHNT and CDR2 YYREEE (reference sequence). With 3 bases clipped from V and 7 bases from J, the junction kept 7 bases outside the gene matches. This CDR3 is CASSWTGRRQPQHF. For the CDR3, the DNA is TGTGCCAGCAGCTGGACAGGTCGACGGCAGCCCCAGCATTTT.

The rearrangement joins TRBV6-5 to TRBJ2-5, with 10 positions matching TRBD1. Germline values: CDR1 MNHEY, CDR2 SVGAGI. V trimming: 8 bases; J trimming: 2 bases; junction bases outside the gene matches: 8. The CDR3 spans 15 residues. The CDR3 DNA reads as TGTGCCAGCGCCCCGGACAGGGGGACTCAAGAGACCCAGTACTTC. It specifies CASAPDRGTQETQYF.

This clone was observed a single time. The chain recombines TRBV7-2 with TRBJ2-7; D assignment may be TRBD1 or TRBD2 (6 bases each). Germline V gives CDR1 SGHTA, CDR2 FQGNSA. The CDR3 runs 14 residues. V was trimmed by 5 bases and J by 2 bases, leaving 13 bases between them. The CDR3 here is CASSPSRGAYEQYF. CDR3 DNA: TGTGCCAGCAGCCCCTCAAGGGGGGCCTACGAGCAGTACTTC.

This chain connects TRBV7-9 to TRBJ2-1, with 13 bases identical to TRBD2. The germline V gene encodes CDR1 SEHNR and CDR2 FQNEAQ (reference sequence). V lost 5 bases and J lost 7; bases outside the gene matches: 8. This CDR3 has 16 amino acids. CDR3 DNA sequence: TGTGCCAGCAGCACTCGGACTAGCGGGAGTATTAATGAGCAGTTCTTC. Amino acid sequence: CASSTRTSGSINEQFF.